This T cell receptor (beta chain) was observed in a study of blood T cell repertoires in COVID-19. Cohorts were assigned according to the clinical history that participants reported. The V gene lost 6 bases and the J gene lost 6 bases, with 12 bases spanning the gap. The CDR3 runs 13 residues. Germline CDR1 and CDR2: SGDLS and YYNGEE. TCRdb's table, derived via immunoSEQ multiplex PCR, lists solely in-frame clones and lacks some. Among more than 250,000 clones listed, 70% to 90% were seen once. Sequenced material: PBMCs or T cells enriched from blood (not recorded which). The receptor comes from a man aged 25 to 45 who had recovered from COVID-19. The rearrangement links TRBV9 to TRBJ2-2; a weak D match, TRBD1 (5 bases). The CDR3 bases are TGTGCCAGCACCCTAGGGGCATCCGGGGAGCTGTTTTTT. Protein product: CASTLGASGELFF.